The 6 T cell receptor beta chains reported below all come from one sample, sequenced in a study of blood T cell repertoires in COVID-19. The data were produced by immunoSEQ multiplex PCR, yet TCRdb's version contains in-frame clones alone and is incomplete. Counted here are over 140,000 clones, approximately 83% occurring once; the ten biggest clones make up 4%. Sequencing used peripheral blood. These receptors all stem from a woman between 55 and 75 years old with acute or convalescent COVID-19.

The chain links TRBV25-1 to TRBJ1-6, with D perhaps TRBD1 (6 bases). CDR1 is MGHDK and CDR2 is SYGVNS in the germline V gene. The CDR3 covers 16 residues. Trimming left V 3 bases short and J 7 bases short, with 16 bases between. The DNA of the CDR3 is TGTGCCAGCAGTGACCCTCTCGACAGGCGAAATTCACCCCTCCACTTT. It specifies CASSDPLDRRNSPLHF.

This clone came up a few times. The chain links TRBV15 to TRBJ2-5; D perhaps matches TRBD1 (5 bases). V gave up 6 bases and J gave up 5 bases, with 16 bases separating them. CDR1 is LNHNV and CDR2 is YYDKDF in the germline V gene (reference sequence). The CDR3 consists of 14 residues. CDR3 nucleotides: TGTGCCACCAGAGCCGGGCCCTACAGGGAGACCCAGTACTTC. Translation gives CATRAGPYRETQYF.

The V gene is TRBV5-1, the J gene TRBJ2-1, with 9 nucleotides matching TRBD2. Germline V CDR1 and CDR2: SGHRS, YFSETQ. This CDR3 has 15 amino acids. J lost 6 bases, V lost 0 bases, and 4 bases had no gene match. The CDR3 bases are TGCGCCAGCAGCTTGGCAGGCGGGAGGGCCAATGAGCAGTTCTTC. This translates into CASSLAGGRANEQFF.

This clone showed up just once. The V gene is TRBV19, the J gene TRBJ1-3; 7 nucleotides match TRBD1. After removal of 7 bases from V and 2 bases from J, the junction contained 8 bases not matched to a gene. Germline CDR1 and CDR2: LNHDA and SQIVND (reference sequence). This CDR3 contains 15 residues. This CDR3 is CASTTTGRTGNTIYF. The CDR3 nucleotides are TGTGCCAGTACCACGACAGGGCGCACTGGAAACACCATATATTTT.

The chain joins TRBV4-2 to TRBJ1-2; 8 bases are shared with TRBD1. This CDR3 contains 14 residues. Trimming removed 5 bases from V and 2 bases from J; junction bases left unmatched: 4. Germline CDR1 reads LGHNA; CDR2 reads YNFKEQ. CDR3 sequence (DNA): TGTGCCAGCAGCACCCGGGACAGGAACTATGGCTACACCTTC. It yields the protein CASSTRDRNYGYTF.

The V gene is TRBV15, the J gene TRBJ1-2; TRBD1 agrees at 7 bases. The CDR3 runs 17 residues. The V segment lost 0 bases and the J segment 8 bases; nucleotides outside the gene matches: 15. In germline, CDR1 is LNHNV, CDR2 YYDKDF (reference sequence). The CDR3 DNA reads TGTGCCACCAGCAGAGATCAGGGGGACCCCGCTATAATCGGCTACACCTTC. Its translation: CATSRDQGDPAIIGYTF.